The 14 T cell receptor beta chains below come from one sample, sequenced in a study of CD8+ T cells in alopecia areata. Isolated RNA was reverse transcribed into cDNA used as the sequencing template. The data were produced by immunoSEQ multiplex PCR, yet TCRdb's version contains in-frame clones alone and is incomplete. In the table there are around 150,000 clones, less than 65% of which are singletons. Sequencing was done on a sample of CD8+ T cells sorted from blood. All receptors derive from a human donor in good health.

This clone was seen a few times. The V gene is TRBV6-6, the J gene TRBJ2-7, with 7 bases identical to TRBD1. The CDR3 loop spans 13 amino acids. Unmatched junction bases numbered 5, after V lost 4 bases and J lost 5 bases. CDR1 is MNHNY and CDR2 is SVGAGI in the germline V gene (reference sequence). For the CDR3, the DNA is TGTGCCAGCAGTTCCGACAGGGCCAACGAGCAGTACTTC. It codes for CASSSDRANEQYF.

The chain combines TRBV9 with TRBJ1-2; possible D gene TRBD1, 6 bases. Germline V CDR1 and CDR2: SGDLS, YYNGEE. This CDR3 spans 15 amino acids. V lost 0 bases and J lost 6, with 15 bases in between. CDR3 sequence reads: CASSVAPGGADGYTF. Written as DNA, the CDR3 is TGTGCCAGCAGCGTAGCTCCGGGGGGCGCGGATGGCTACACCTTC.

The chain recombines TRBV18 with TRBJ2-3; no reliable D call. The CDR3 contains 16 residues. V was pared by 3 bases and J by 2 bases, with 15 bases between. The germline V gene encodes CDR1 KGHSH and CDR2 LQKENI. DNA of the CDR3: TGTGCCAGCTCACCTACCCCGCTTGAGTTCACAGATACGCAGTATTTT. Its protein product is CASSPTPLEFTDTQYF.

V is TRBV27 and J is TRBJ2-7, with no clear D. The V end was cut by 2 bases, the J end by 3 bases, with 5 bases between. Per germline, CDR1 MNHEY and CDR2 SMNVEV (reference sequence). CDR3 size: 12 residues. The CDR3, as DNA: TGTGCCAGCAGTTTACCAGGCTACGAGCAGTACTTC. Translated: CASSLPGYEQYF.

V usage is TRBV7-9 and J usage is TRBJ2-6; either TRBD1 or TRBD2 may supply D (5 bases each). The CDR3 is made up of 18 amino acids. Trimming shortened V by 2 bases and J by 0 bases, and 14 bases separated the two germline ends. Germline V gene sequence: CDR1 SEHNR, CDR2 FQNEAQ (reference sequence). This chain's CDR3 is CASSLLGWDPSGANVLTF. The CDR3 coding sequence is TGTGCCAGCAGCTTATTAGGTTGGGACCCCTCTGGGGCCAACGTCCTGACTTTC.

Note on this clone: Within the sample, other DNA sequences also encode this same CDR3. The CDR3 DNA sequence: TGTGCCAGCAGCCTAGATAAGGAGCAGTACTTC. It specifies CASSLDKEQYF. The chain joins TRBV13 to TRBJ2-7, with D unresolved. CDR1 is PRHDT, CDR2 FYEKMQ, per germline (reference sequence). Trimming stripped 5 bases from V and 7 bases from J, with 9 bases between. This CDR3 comprises 11 residues.

The chain combines TRBV7-8 with TRBJ2-7; the D is unclear. This CDR3 contains 14 residues. The germline V and J ends were trimmed by 3 bases and 3 bases, with 12 bases remaining between them. Germline V gives CDR1 SGHVS, CDR2 FQNEAQ. CDR3 residues: CASSLGYGDYEQYF. The CDR3, as DNA: TGTGCCAGCAGCTTGGGTTATGGGGACTACGAGCAGTACTTC.

This clone was counted once. This chain links TRBV5-1 with TRBJ2-1; TRBD2 agrees at 7 bases. The CDR3 has 15 residues. Germline loops: CDR1 SGHRS, CDR2 YFSETQ. Trimming cost V 5 bases and J 8 bases; bases outside gene matches: 13. CDR3 DNA: TGCGCCAGCAGATCTCCTACTAGCGCCAGGCATGAGCAGTTCTTC. This translates into CASRSPTSARHEQFF. The full variable domain, completed using reference TRBV5-1 and TRBJ2-1, is KAGVTQTPRYLIKTRGQQVTLSCSPISGHRSVSWYQQTPGQGLQFLFEYFSETQRNKGNFPGRFSGRQFSNSRSEMNVSTLELGDSALYLCASRSPTSARHEQFFGPGTRLTVL.

The chain has TRBV27 and TRBJ2-5; TRBD2 is a possible D gene (5 bases). The V end was cut by 4 bases, the J end by 2 bases, with 11 bases between. Germline CDR1 MNHEY, CDR2 SMNVEV (reference sequence). The CDR3 runs to 14 residues. The CDR3 loop is CASSSSGWQETQYF. The CDR3 DNA sequence: TGTGCCAGCAGTTCCTCGGGGTGGCAAGAGACCCAGTACTTC.

This chain connects TRBV30 to TRBJ2-2; 9 nucleotides line up with TRBD2. The CDR3 is 18 residues long. The J segment lost 3 bases and the V segment lost 1 base, leaving 12 bases of the junction unmatched. Germline V gene lookup returns CDR1 GTSNPN and CDR2 SVGIG (reference sequence). CDR3 amino acids: CAWSGPAASGIHTGELFF. CDR3 coding DNA: TGTGCCTGGAGTGGGCCAGCGGCTAGCGGGATTCACACCGGGGAGCTGTTTTTT.

The CDR3 here is CASSGGKGNEQFF. CDR3 DNA: TGTGCCAGCAGTGGGGGTAAAGGGAATGAGCAGTTCTTC. The chain has TRBV2 and TRBJ2-1; D call uncertain. CDR3 length: 13 residues. Germline V gives CDR1 SNHLY, CDR2 FYNNEI. The germline V and J ends were trimmed by 4 bases and 7 bases, with 11 bases remaining between them.

The rearrangement joins TRBV9 to TRBJ2-5; 7 bases align to TRBD2. Germline assignment: CDR1 SGDLS and CDR2 YYNGEE. The CDR3 runs 13 residues. With 5 bases clipped from V and 5 bases from J, the junction kept 6 bases outside the gene matches. The DNA of the CDR3 is TGTGCCAGCAGTACCGGGAGGTTGGAGACCCAGTACTTC. It yields the protein CASSTGRLETQYF. Supplemented by reference TRBV9 and TRBJ2-5, the full variable domain reads DSGVTQTPKHLITATGQRVTLRCSPRSGDLSVYWYQQSLDQGLQFLIQYYNGEERAKGNILERFSAQQFPDLHSELNLSSLELGDSALYFCASSTGRLETQYFGPGTRLLVL.

The genes are TRBV4-2 and TRBJ1-1, with 9 nucleotides matching TRBD1. Germline CDR1 LGHNA, CDR2 YNFKEQ. This CDR3 is built from 13 residues. J lost 8 bases, V lost 5 bases, and 6 bases had no gene match. The chain's CDR3 is CASSLPGQGEAFF. CDR3 bases: TGTGCCAGCAGCTTGCCGGGACAGGGCGAAGCTTTCTTT.

The chain uses TRBV27 and TRBJ2-7, with TRBD2 matching 9 bases. In germline, CDR1 is MNHEY, CDR2 SMNVEV (reference sequence). V lost 0 bases to trimming and J lost 2 bases; unmatched junction nucleotides: 2. The CDR3 extends over 15 amino acids. In DNA, the CDR3 is TGTGCCAGCAGTTTATCCGGCGGGAGGGCCTACGAGCAGTACTTC. Residues: CASSLSGGRAYEQYF.